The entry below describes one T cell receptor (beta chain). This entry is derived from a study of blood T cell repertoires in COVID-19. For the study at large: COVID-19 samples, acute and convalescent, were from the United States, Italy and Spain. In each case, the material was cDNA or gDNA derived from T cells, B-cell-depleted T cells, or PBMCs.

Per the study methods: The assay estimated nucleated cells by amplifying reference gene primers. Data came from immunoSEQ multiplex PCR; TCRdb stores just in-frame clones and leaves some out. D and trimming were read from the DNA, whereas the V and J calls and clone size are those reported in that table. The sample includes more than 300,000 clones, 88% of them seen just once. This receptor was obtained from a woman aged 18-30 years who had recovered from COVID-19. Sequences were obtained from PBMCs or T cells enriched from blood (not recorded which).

In nucleotides, the CDR3 is TGTGCCTGGAGTCGTAGCGCTGCCTACGAGCAGTACTTC. This sequence encodes CAWSRSAAYEQYF. The chain has TRBV30 and TRBJ2-7, with TRBD2 as a possible D gene (5 bases). The germline gives CDR1 GTSNPN, CDR2 SVGIG (reference sequence). The CDR3 is 13 residues long. The ends were cut back, 2 bases at V and 2 bases at J, with 10 bases in the middle.